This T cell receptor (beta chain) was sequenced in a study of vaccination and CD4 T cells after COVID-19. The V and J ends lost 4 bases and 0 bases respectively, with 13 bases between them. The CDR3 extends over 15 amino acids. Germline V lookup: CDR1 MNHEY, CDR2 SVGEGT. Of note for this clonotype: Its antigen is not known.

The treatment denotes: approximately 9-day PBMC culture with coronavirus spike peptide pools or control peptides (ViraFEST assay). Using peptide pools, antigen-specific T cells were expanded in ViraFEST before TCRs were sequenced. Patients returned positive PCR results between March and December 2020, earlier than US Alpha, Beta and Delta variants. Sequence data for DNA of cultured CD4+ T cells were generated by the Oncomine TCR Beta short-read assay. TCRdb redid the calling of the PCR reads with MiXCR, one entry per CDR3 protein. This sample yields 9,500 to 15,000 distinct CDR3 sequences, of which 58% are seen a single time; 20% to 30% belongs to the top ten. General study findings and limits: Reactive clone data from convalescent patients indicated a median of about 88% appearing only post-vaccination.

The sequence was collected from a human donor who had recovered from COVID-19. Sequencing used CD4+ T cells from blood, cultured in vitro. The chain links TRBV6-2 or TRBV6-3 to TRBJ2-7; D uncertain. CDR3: CASSFRPGGSYEQYF. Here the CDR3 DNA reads TGTGCCAGCAGTTTTCGCCCCGGTGGCTCCTACGAGCAGTACTTC.